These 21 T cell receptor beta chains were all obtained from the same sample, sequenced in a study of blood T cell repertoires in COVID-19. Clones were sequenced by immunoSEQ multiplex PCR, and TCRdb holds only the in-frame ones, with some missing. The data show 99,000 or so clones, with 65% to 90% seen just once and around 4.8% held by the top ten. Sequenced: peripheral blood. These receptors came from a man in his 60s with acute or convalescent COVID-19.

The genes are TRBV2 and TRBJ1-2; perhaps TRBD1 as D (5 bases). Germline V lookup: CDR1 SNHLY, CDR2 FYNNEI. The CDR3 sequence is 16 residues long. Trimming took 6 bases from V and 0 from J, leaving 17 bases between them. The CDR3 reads CASSGGPTRANYGYTF. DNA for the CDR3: TGTGCCAGCAGCGGGGGACCCACAAGGGCTAACTATGGCTACACCTTC.

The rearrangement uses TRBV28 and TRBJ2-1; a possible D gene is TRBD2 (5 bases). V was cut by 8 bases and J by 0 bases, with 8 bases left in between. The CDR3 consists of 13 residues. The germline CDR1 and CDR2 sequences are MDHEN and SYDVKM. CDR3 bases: TGTGCCAGCGAGGGAAGCTCCTACAATGAGCAGTTCTTC. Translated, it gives CASEGSSYNEQFF.

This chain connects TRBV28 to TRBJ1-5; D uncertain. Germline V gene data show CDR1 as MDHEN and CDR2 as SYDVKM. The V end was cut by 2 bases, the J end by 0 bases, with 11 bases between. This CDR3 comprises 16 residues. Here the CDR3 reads CASSLGGMVSNQPQHF. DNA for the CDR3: TGTGCCAGCAGTTTAGGAGGGATGGTTAGCAATCAGCCCCAGCATTTT.

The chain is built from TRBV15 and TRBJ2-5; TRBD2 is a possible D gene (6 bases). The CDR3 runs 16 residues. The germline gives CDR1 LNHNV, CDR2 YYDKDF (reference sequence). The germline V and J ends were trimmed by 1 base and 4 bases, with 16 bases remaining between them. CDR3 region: CATSRGGGQRAETQYF. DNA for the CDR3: TGTGCCACCAGCAGAGGTGGTGGCCAGCGGGCAGAGACCCAGTACTTC. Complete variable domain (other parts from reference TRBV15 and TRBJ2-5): DAMVIQNPRYQVTQFGKPVTLSCSQTLNHNVMYWYQQKSSQAPKLLFHYYDKDFNNEADTPDNFQSRRPNTSFCFLDIRSPGLGDTAMYLCATSRGGGQRAETQYFGPGTRLLVL.

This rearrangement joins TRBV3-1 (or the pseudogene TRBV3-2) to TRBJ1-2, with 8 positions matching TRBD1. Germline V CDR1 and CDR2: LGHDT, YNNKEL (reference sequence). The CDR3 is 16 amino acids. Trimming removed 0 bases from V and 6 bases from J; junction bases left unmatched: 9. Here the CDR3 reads CASSQDIRQGIDGYTF. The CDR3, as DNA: TGTGCCAGCAGCCAAGACATACGACAGGGGATCGATGGCTACACCTTC.

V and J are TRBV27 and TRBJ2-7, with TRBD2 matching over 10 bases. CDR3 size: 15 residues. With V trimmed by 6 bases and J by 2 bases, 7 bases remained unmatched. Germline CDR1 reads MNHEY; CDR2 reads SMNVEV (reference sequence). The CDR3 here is CASSLDGTSAYEQYF. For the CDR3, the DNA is TGTGCCAGCAGCCTTGACGGGACTAGCGCCTACGAGCAGTACTTC.

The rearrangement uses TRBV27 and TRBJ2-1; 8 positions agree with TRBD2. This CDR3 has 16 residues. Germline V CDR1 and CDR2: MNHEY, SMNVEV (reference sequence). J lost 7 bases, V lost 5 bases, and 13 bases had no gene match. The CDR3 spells CASSPLDSGSRNEQFF. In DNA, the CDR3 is TGTGCCAGCAGTCCCCTTGACAGCGGGAGCCGGAATGAGCAGTTCTTC.

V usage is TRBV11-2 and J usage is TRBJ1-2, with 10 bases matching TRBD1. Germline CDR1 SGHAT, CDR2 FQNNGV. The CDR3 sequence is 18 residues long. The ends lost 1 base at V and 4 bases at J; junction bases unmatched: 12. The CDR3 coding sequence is TGTGCCAGCAGCTTAGTCGGGGGCCTGACAGGGGGCGTCTATGGCTACACCTTC. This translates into CASSLVGGLTGGVYGYTF.

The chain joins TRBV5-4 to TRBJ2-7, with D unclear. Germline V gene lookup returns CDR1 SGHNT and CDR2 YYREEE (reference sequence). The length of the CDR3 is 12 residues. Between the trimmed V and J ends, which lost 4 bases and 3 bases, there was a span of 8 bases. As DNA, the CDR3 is TGTGCCAGCAGCCCCTTCGGCTACGAGCAGTACTTC. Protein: CASSPFGYEQYF.

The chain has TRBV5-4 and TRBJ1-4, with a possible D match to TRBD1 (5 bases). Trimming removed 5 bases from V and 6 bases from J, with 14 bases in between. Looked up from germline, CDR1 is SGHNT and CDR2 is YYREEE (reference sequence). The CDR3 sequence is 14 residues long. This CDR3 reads CASSSGGAYEKLFF. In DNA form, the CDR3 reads TGTGCCAGCAGTTCTGGAGGGGCCTATGAAAAACTGTTTTTT.

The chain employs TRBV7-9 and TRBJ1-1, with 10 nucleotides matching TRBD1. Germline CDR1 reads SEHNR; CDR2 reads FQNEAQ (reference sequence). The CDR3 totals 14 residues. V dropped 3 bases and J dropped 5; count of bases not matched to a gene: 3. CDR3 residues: CASSFGTGETEAFF. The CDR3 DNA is TGTGCCAGCAGCTTCGGGACAGGGGAAACTGAAGCTTTCTTT.

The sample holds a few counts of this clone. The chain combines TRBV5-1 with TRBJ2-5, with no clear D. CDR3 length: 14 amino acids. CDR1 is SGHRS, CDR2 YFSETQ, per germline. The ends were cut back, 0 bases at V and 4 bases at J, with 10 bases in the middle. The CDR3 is CASSLGHVGETQYF. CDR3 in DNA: TGCGCCAGCAGCTTGGGACACGTCGGAGAGACCCAGTACTTC.

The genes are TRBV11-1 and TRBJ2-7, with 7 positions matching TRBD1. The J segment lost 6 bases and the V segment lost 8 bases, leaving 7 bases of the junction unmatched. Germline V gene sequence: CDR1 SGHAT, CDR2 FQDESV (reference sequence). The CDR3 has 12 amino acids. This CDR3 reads CASGQQGFEQYF. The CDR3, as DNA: TGTGCCAGCGGACAACAGGGGTTCGAGCAGTACTTC.

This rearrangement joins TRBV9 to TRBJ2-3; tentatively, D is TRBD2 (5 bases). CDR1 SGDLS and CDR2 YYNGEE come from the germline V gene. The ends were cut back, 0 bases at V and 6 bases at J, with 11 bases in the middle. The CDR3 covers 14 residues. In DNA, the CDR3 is TGTGCCAGCAGCGTAGAGAGAGGGCCCGATACGCAGTATTTT. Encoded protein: CASSVERGPDTQYF.

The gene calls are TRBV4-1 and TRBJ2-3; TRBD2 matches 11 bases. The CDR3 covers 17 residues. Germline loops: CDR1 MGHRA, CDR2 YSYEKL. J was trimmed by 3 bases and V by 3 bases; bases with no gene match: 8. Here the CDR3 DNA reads TGCGCCAGCAGCCAGCGGACTAGCGGGTTAATGACAGATACGCAGTATTTT. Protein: CASSQRTSGLMTDTQYF.

The CDR3 loop reads CASSPGLAGGQETQYF. CDR3 coding DNA: TGTGCCAGCAGCCCTGGACTAGCGGGGGGCCAAGAGACCCAGTACTTC. V and J are TRBV11-3 and TRBJ2-5; 14 nucleotides align to TRBD2. The CDR3 is made up of 16 amino acids. Germline-derived CDR1 and CDR2 are SGHNT and YENEEA. V gave up 5 bases and J gave up 1 base; unmatched junction bases: 3. Drawing the rest from reference TRBV11-3 and TRBJ2-5, the complete variable domain is EAGVVQSPRYKIIEKKQPVAFWCNPISGHNTLYWYLQNLGQGPELLIRYENEEAVDDSQLPKDRFSAERLKGVDSTLKIQPAELGDSAVYLCASSPGLAGGQETQYFGPGTRLLVL.

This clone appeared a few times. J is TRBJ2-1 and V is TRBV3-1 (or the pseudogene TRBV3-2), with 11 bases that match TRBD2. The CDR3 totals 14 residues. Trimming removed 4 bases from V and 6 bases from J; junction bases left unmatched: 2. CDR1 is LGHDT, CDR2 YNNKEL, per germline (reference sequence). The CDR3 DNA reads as TGTGCCAGCAGCCCCACTAGCGGGGGCAATGAGCAGTTCTTC. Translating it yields CASSPTSGGNEQFF.

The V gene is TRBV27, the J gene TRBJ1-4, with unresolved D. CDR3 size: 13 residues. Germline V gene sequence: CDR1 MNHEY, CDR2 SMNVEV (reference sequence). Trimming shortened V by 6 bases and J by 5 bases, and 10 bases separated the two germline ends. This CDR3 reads CASRGGMNEKLFF. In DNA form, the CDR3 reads TGTGCCAGCAGAGGCGGGATGAATGAAAAACTGTTTTTT.

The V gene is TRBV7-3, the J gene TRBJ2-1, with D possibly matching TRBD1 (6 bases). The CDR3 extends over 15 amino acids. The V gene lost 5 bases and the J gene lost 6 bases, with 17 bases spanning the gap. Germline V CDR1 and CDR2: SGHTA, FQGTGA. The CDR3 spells CASSIPGQGFNEQFF. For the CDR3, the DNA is TGTGCCAGCAGCATTCCGGGACAAGGATTCAATGAGCAGTTCTTC.

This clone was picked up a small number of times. CDR3 residues: CATSSGQGKNNEQFF. DNA of the CDR3: TGTGCCACCAGCAGCGGACAGGGTAAAAACAATGAGCAGTTCTTC. This chain joins TRBV15 and TRBJ2-1; 8 nucleotides line up with TRBD1. The trim removed 3 bases at V and 5 bases at J, leaving 6 bases unmatched. In germline, CDR1 is LNHNV, CDR2 YYDKDF (reference sequence). This CDR3 has 15 amino acids.

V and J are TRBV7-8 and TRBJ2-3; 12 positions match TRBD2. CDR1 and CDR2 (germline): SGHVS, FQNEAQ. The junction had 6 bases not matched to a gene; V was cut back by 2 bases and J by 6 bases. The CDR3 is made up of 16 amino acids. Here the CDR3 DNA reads TGTGCCAGCAGCTTATGGCTAGCGGGGGGGGCGGATACGCAGTATTTT. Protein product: CASSLWLAGGADTQYF.